These 12 T cell receptor beta chains came from one sample sequenced in a study of T cells in localized non-small cell lung cancer (dated by TCRdb to about 2020). Library creation used the immunoSEQ multiplex PCR assay. TCRdb's version of the immuneACCESS table is confined to in-frame rearrangements and falls short of the full clone set. An unresolved V gene accounts for under half of the shortfall where checked; the remainder is of unknown origin. For this sample the table gives around 40,000 clones, of which roughly 83% were detected only once. The ten biggest clones cover almost 8% of the sample. The source material was PBMCs, sampled before any cancer treatment. The receptors were gathered from a man aged 40 to 70 with stage II lung adenocarcinoma.

The V and J genes are TRBV7-9 and TRBJ1-4; no clear D. Per the germline V gene, CDR1 is SEHNR and CDR2 is FQNEAQ (reference sequence). The V end was cut by 7 bases, the J end by 0 bases, with 6 bases between. CDR3 length equals 13 residues. CDR3 protein: CASKGATNEKLFF. The CDR3 nucleotides read TGTGCCAGCAAAGGTGCAACTAATGAAAAACTGTTTTTT.

V usage is TRBV7-2 and J usage is TRBJ1-2; TRBD1 matches at 9 bases. V was clipped by 6 bases and J by 10 bases; unmatched bases: 6. Germline assignment: CDR1 SGHTA and CDR2 FQGNSA. CDR3 length equals 12 residues. The CDR3, as DNA: TGTGCCAGCAGGCGGACAGGGGTCGACTACACCTTC. This encodes CASRRTGVDYTF.

CDR3 residues: CASSPSGAGGHQETQYF. CDR3 DNA: TGTGCCAGCAGTCCCTCGGGAGCGGGGGGCCACCAAGAGACCCAGTACTTC. The chain carries TRBV27 and TRBJ2-5; 9 bases are a match to TRBD2. Germline V gene data show CDR1 as MNHEY and CDR2 as SMNVEV (reference sequence). The CDR3 consists of 17 residues. V dropped 5 bases and J dropped 0; count of bases not matched to a gene: 10.

DNA of the CDR3: TGTGCCAGCAGACTCGGGACAGAGACCCAGTACTTC. Protein product: CASRLGTETQYF. The chain has TRBV6-6 and TRBJ2-5, with D perhaps being TRBD1 or TRBD2 (5 bases each). The CDR3 consists of 12 residues. Germline V gives CDR1 MNHNY, CDR2 SVGAGI (reference sequence). Trimming removed 6 bases at V and 4 bases at J, with 9 bases between.

The J gene is TRBJ1-6, the V gene TRBV28; D is ambiguous. Germline V gene sequence: CDR1 MDHEN, CDR2 SYDVKM. Trimming pared 2 bases from V and 7 bases from J, leaving 3 bases between. The CDR3 runs to 12 residues. DNA for the CDR3: TGTGCCAGCAGTTTAATGAATTCACCCCTCCACTTT. Its protein is CASSLMNSPLHF.

This clone was observed a handful of times. The chain carries TRBV4-2 and TRBJ2-7; 10 bases match TRBD1. The CDR3 is made up of 16 amino acids. The V gene end was trimmed by 4 bases and the J gene end by 3 bases; junction bases not matched to a gene: 9. CDR1 LGHNA and CDR2 YNFKEQ come from the germline V gene. In nucleotides, the CDR3 is TGTGCCAGCAGCCGCCCTCCGGGACAGGGGATCTACGAGCAGTACTTC. This sequence encodes CASSRPPGQGIYEQYF.

V gene TRBV2 combines with J gene TRBJ2-2; D is unresolved. The V and J ends lost 5 bases and 1 base respectively, with 8 bases between them. The CDR3 is 14 amino acids. The germline CDR1 and CDR2 sequences are SNHLY and FYNNEI. The CDR3 sequence: CASSPTQNTGELFF. CDR3 in DNA: TGTGCCAGCAGTCCGACCCAGAACACCGGGGAGCTGTTTTTT.

V is TRBV2 and J is TRBJ2-5; D is unresolved. V lost 10 bases and J lost 3, with 12 bases in between. CDR1 SNHLY and CDR2 FYNNEI come from the germline V gene. This CDR3 has 12 residues. Written as DNA, the CDR3 is TGTGCCACCGGGTACACGGAAGAGACCCAGTACTTC. Its protein is CATGYTEETQYF.

This clone came up once. This chain uses TRBV6-4 with TRBJ1-5; 9 bases are a match to TRBD1. Germline V CDR1 and CDR2: MRHNA, SNTAGT. The ends lost 6 bases at V and 4 bases at J; junction bases unmatched: 4. This CDR3 has 14 residues. Written as DNA, the CDR3 is TGTGCCAGCAGAGCGGGACAGGGAAATCAGCCCCAGCATTTT. It yields the protein CASRAGQGNQPQHF.

The chain is built from TRBV7-2 and TRBJ2-1, with 7 nucleotides matching TRBD2. The CDR3 sequence is 15 residues long. J gave up 5 bases and V 6 bases, and 10 bases lay outside the gene matches. Germline V CDR1 and CDR2: SGHTA, FQGNSA. CDR3 residues: CASRSPGLRHNEQFF. CDR3 bases: TGTGCCAGCAGATCACCGGGACTACGCCACAATGAGCAGTTCTTC.

J is TRBJ2-6 and V is TRBV7-3; a possible D gene is TRBD1 (6 bases). Germline CDR1 is SGHTA and CDR2 is FQGTGA. The CDR3 sequence is 18 residues long. Trimming cost V 0 bases and J 3 bases, with 15 bases left between them. CDR3 DNA: TGTGCCAGCAGCTTAACGGGGGCGGCTAGCAGTGGGGCCAACGTCCTGACTTTC. It codes for CASSLTGAASSGANVLTF.

J is TRBJ2-7 and V is TRBV9; no clear D gene. V was cut by 0 bases and J by 0 bases, with 4 bases left in between. CDR3 length: 13 amino acids. CDR1 and CDR2 (germline): SGDLS, YYNGEE. DNA for the CDR3: TGTGCCAGCAGCGTAGGGAACTCCTACGAGCAGTACTTC. Its protein is CASSVGNSYEQYF.